Described below is a single T cell receptor (beta chain) sequence and its context. These data belong to a study of CD8 T cells in Susac syndrome. Negative isolation yielded the CD8+ and CD4+ T cells, while FACS enriched the TEMRA cells. RNA, at roughly 0.45 to 1 ug, was reverse transcribed with random hexamers. TCRdb passed the immunoSEQ multiplex PCR reads through MiXCR, listing each CDR3 protein once. The sample lists 150,000 to 200,000 distinct CDR3 sequences, around 93% seen once, with 0.15% to 0.2% in the top ten. The sequence was collected from a human donor with Susac syndrome. The sample comprised CD8+ T cells from PBMCs.

The CDR3 DNA is TGCGCCAGCAGCCAAAGCTTTAACAAGAGGGAGCAGTACTTC. Protein: CASSQSFNKREQYF. The chain carries TRBV4-1 and TRBJ2-7; D not resolved. This CDR3 spans 14 amino acids. The germline V and J ends were trimmed by 2 bases and 7 bases, with 15 bases remaining between them. Per germline, CDR1 MGHRA and CDR2 YSYEKL.